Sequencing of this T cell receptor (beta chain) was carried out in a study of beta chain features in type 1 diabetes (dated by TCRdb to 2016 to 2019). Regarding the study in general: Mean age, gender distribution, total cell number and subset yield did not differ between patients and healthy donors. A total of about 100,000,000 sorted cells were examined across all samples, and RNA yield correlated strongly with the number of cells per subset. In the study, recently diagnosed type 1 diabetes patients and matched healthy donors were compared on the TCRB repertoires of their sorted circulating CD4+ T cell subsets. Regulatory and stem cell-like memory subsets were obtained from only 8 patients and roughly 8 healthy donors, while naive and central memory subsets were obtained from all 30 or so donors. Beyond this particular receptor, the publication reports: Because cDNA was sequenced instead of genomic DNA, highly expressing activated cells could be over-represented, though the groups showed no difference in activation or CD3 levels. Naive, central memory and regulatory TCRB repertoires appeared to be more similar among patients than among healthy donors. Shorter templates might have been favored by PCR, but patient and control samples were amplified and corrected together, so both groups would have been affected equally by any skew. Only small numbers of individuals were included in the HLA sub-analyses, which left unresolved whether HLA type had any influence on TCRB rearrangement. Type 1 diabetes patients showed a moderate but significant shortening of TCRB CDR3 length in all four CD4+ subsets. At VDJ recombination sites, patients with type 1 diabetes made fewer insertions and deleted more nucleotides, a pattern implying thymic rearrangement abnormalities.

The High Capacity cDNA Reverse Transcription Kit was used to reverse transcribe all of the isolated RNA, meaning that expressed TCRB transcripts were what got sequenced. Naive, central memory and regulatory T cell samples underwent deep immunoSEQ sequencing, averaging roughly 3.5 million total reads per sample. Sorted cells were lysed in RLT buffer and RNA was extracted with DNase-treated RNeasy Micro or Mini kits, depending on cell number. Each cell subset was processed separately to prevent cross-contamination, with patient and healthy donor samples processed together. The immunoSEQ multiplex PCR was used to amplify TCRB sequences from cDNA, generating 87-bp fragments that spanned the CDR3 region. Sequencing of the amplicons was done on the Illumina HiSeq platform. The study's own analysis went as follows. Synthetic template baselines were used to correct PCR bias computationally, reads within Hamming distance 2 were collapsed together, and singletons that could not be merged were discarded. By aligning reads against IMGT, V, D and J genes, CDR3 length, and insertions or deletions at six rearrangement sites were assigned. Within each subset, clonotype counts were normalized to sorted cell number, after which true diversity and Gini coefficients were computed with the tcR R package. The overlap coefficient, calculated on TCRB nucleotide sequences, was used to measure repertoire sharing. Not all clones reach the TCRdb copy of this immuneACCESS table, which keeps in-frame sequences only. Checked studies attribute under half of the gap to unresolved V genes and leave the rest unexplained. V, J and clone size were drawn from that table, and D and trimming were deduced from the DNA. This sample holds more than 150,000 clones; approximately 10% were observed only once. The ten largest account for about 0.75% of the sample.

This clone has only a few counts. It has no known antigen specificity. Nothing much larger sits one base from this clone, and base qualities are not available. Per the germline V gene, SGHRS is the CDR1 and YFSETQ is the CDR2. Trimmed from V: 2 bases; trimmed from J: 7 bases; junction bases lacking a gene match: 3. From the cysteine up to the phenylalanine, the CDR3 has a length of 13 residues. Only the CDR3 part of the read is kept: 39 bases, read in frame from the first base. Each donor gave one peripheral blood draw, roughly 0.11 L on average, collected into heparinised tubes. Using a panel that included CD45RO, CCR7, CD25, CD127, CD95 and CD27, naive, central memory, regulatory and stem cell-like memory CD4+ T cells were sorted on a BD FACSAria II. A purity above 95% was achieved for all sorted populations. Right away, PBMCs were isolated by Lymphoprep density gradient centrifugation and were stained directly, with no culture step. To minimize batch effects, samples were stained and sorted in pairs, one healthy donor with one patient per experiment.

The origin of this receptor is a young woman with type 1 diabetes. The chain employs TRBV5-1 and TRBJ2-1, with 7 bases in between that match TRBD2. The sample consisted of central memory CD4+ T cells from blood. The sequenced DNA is TGCGCCAGCAGCTTAGGTAGCGGGAATGAGCAGTTCTTC. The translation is CASSLGSGNEQFF.